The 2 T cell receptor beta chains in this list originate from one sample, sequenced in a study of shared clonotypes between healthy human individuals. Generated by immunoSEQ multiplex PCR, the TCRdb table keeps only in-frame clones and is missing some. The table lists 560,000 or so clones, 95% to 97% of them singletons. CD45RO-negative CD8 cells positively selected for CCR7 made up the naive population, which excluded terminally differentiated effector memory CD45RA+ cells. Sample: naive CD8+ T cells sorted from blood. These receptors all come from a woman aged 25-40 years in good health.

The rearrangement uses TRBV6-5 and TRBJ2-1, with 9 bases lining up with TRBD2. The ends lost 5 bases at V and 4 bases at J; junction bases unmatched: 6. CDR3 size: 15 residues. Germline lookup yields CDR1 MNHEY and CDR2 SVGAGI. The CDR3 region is CASSAAGGAYNEQFF. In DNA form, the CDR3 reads TGTGCCAGCAGTGCCGCGGGAGGGGCTTACAATGAGCAGTTCTTC.

CDR3 bases: TGTGCCAGCACGCCTGGAAAAGAGACCCAGTACTTC. It is translated as CASTPGKETQYF. The rearrangement joins TRBV6-6 to TRBJ2-5; D call uncertain. Germline CDR1 and CDR2: MNHNY and SVGAGI (reference sequence). Trimming took off 7 bases at V and 3 bases at J, with 9 bases between the two ends. This CDR3 has 12 amino acids.